This T cell receptor (beta chain) appears in the sequencing data of a study of T cells after yellow fever vaccination. The study, taken as a whole, reports: The booster saw the reappearance of most primary-vaccination clones (roughly 97% CD4, 88% CD8). Abundant clonotypes from the bulk population could contaminate FACS-sorted repertoires.

Trimming took 3 bases from V and 7 from J; bases not matched to a gene: 7. Germline V CDR1 and CDR2: SGHTA, FQGNSA. CDR3 length: 14 amino acids. This clonotype was seen only a few times. Its matching antigen is unknown. TCRdb called the 5' RACE reads again in MiXCR, with one record for every CDR3 protein. The sample consists of more than 450,000 distinct CDR3 sequences, about a fifth of them appearing once. This sequence originates from a man aged 18 to 35 who received the YFV17D yellow fever vaccine. This sample comprised PBMCs, obtained roughly 20 days after the first yellow fever vaccination. The chain links TRBV7-2 to TRBJ2-7; TRBD2 agrees at 9 bases. CDR3 protein: CASSFAGGPGEQYF. Written as DNA, the CDR3 is TGTGCCAGCAGCTTCGCGGGGGGGCCGGGTGAGCAGTACTTC.